This entry lists 8 T cell receptor beta chains sequenced from one sample in a study of T-cell reconstitution after alpha-beta-depleted transplantation in children. During its preparation, the TCRbeta library received unique molecular identifiers. TCRdb called the PCR reads again in MiXCR, with one record for every CDR3 protein. This sample has some 300,000 distinct CDR3 sequences, with around 10% found just once. The input for sequencing was PBMCs, taken before TCRalphabeta/CD19-depleted stem cell transplant. The receptors originated from a boy less than two years old with acute myeloid leukemia, due to receive a stem cell transplant.

On this clonotype itself: Relative to the germline gene, one junction end is altered; a read error may explain this. The rearrangement links TRBV5-1 to TRBJ2-7; D perhaps matches TRBD2 (6 bases). Germline values: CDR1 SGHRS, CDR2 YFSETQ. This CDR3 spans 15 amino acids. CDR3: CATSLVVGSSHEQYF. Written as DNA, the CDR3 is TGCGCCACCAGCTTGGTAGTCGGGAGTAGCCACGAGCAGTACTTC. The complete variable domain, with remaining parts taken from reference TRBV5-1 and TRBJ2-7, reads KAGVTQTPRYLIKTRGQQVTLSCSPISGHRSVSWYQQTPGQGLQFLFEYFSETQRNKGNFPGRFSGRQFSNSRSEMNVSTLELGDSALYLCATSLVVGSSHEQYFGPGTRLTVT.

A remark on this clonotype: One junction end does not reproduce the germline sequence, and a read error may be involved. This chain connects TRBV12-3 or TRBV12-4 to TRBJ2-5, with a possible D match to TRBD1 (6 bases). CDR3 size: 13 residues. This CDR3 is CAGSLGGQETQYF. CDR3 bases: TGTGCCGGCAGTTTAGGGGGCCAAGAGACCCAGTACTTC.

The table lists this clonotype with many counts. The chain combines TRBV24-1 with TRBJ2-5; 9 bases match TRBD1. The CDR3 sequence is 15 residues long. V was pared by 2 bases and J by 5 bases, with 5 bases of the junction left unmatched. CDR1 and CDR2 (germline): KGHDR, SFDVKD. The CDR3 loop reads CATSDWDREVETQYF. In DNA, the CDR3 is TGTGCCACCAGTGATTGGGACAGGGAGGTTGAGACCCAGTACTTC.

The chain carries TRBV7-2 and TRBJ2-1, with 9 bases identical to TRBD2. V trimming: 0 bases; J trimming: 7 bases; junction bases outside the gene matches: 10. Germline CDR1 reads SGHTA; CDR2 reads FQGNSA. The CDR3 has 17 residues. The CDR3 reads CASSLARRGLAGNEQFF. CDR3 bases: TGTGCCAGCAGCTTAGCGCGTAGGGGACTAGCCGGGAATGAGCAGTTCTTC.

This clonotype was counted ten times or more. This rearrangement joins TRBV5-5 to TRBJ2-7; D is uncertain. Germline CDR1 reads SGHKS; CDR2 reads YYEKEE (reference sequence). The CDR3 totals 13 residues. The germline V and J ends were trimmed by 0 bases and 3 bases, with 7 bases remaining between them. In DNA form, the CDR3 reads TGTGCCAGCAGCTTGGGGAGCAACTACGAGCAGTACTTC. Its protein product is CASSLGSNYEQYF.

This clonotype was picked up many times. The V and J genes are TRBV5-1 and TRBJ2-3, with D hard to call. V was shortened by 2 bases and J by 4 bases, with 17 bases between the two germline ends. CDR1 and CDR2 from the germline V gene are SGHRS and YFSETQ. This CDR3 comprises 16 residues. CDR3 in DNA: TGCGCCAGCAGCTTAAACGTCGCCACCTGGGCAGATACGCAGTATTTT. Amino acid sequence: CASSLNVATWADTQYF.

This clonotype was seen repeatedly, ten times or more. The chain links TRBV12-3 or TRBV12-4 to TRBJ1-4, with TRBD1 matching 8 bases. The ends lost 5 bases at V and 8 bases at J; junction bases unmatched: 7. The CDR3 is 14 amino acids. The CDR3 bases are TGTGCCAGCAGTAAAGGACAGGGTGGGGAAAAACTGTTTTTT. Protein: CASSKGQGGEKLFF.

This clonotype was counted between two and nine times. The gene calls are TRBV12-3 or TRBV12-4 and TRBJ2-3; no clear D gene. The V gene lost 3 bases and the J gene lost 0 bases, with 10 bases spanning the gap. The CDR3 is made up of 15 amino acids. CDR3 coding DNA: TGTGCCAGCAGTTTGGGCTTTCCAAGCACAGATACGCAGTATTTT. This sequence encodes CASSLGFPSTDTQYF.